These 29 T cell receptor beta chains were sequenced from one sample in a study of shared clonotypes between healthy human individuals. Only in-frame clones appear in the TCRdb table, and some are missing; sequencing was by immunoSEQ multiplex PCR. Of over a million clones listed, about 75% are singletons. The sample taken for sequencing was memory CD4+ T cells sorted from blood. Subset indicated: CD45RA-negative fraction. These TCRs come from a man aged 18-30 years in good health.

The sample holds a few counts of this clone. In the same sample, other DNA sequences code for this CDR3. The rearrangement uses TRBV5-1 and TRBJ2-2, with a tentative D call TRBD2 (5 bases). The CDR3 totals 14 residues. The germline V gene encodes CDR1 SGHRS and CDR2 YFSETQ. V shed 5 bases and J shed 1 base, with 9 bases lying between them. The CDR3 loop reads CASSREGNTGELFF. DNA for the CDR3: TGCGCCAGCAGTCGAGAGGGGAACACCGGGGAGCTGTTTTTT.

A few counts support this clone. The V and J genes are TRBV19 and TRBJ1-5; TRBD1 is a possible D gene (5 bases). The germline gives CDR1 LNHDA, CDR2 SQIVND (reference sequence). V was cut by 2 bases and J by 1 base, with 9 bases left in between. The length of the CDR3 is 15 residues. The CDR3 nucleotides read TGTGCCAGTAGTATATGGGGGAAAAGCAATCAGCCCCAGCATTTT. This codes for CASSIWGKSNQPQHF.

The chain has TRBV27 and TRBJ2-7; D is perhaps TRBD1 (6 bases). V was cut by 3 bases and J by 0 bases, with 15 bases left in between. The CDR3 is 16 residues long. Germline-derived CDR1 and CDR2 are MNHEY and SMNVEV (reference sequence). The CDR3 nucleotides are TGTGCCAGCAGTTTCGGAACAGGGATTGACTCCTACGAGCAGTACTTC. Translated: CASSFGTGIDSYEQYF.

This clone occurred many times. The V gene is TRBV25-1, the J gene TRBJ2-2; no reliable D call. V lost 4 bases, J lost 6 bases, and 6 bases lay in between. From germline, CDR1 is MGHDK and CDR2 SYGVNS. The CDR3 runs to 12 residues. In DNA, the CDR3 is TGTGCCAGCAGTGGGACCCCCGGGGAGCTGTTTTTT. This encodes CASSGTPGELFF.

The V call is TRBV7-2, the J call TRBJ2-3, with TRBD2 matching over 7 bases. Per the germline V gene, CDR1 is SGHTA and CDR2 is FQGNSA. There are 15 residues in the CDR3. The J segment lost 9 bases and the V segment lost 0 bases, leaving 9 bases of the junction unmatched. DNA for the CDR3: TGTGCCAGCAGCTTAGCTAGCGGTCCCGGGAGGACGCAGTATTTT. Amino acids: CASSLASGPGRTQYF.

This chain joins TRBV9 and TRBJ2-7; D unclear. Germline values: CDR1 SGDLS, CDR2 YYNGEE. CDR3 length: 15 residues. Trimming took 0 bases from V and 1 from J, leaving 11 bases between them. The CDR3 DNA follows: TGTGCCAGCAGCGTAGGGGCAACGGAGTCCTACGAGCAGTACTTC. This translates into CASSVGATESYEQYF.

The chain uses TRBV11-3 and TRBJ1-1; D gene unclear. This CDR3 spans 12 amino acids. CDR1 and CDR2 (germline): SGHNT, YENEEA. The V and J ends lost 0 bases and 7 bases respectively, with 6 bases between them. The CDR3 loop is CASSLDGGEAFF. The CDR3 DNA is TGTGCCAGCAGCTTAGATGGCGGTGAAGCTTTCTTT.

The J gene is TRBJ2-2, the V gene TRBV2, with 9 bases identical to TRBD1. The CDR3 is 15 amino acids. Trimming took 4 bases from V and 6 from J; bases not matched to a gene: 6. Germline V gives CDR1 SNHLY, CDR2 FYNNEI. The CDR3 here is CASSVRQGVAGELFF. The CDR3 DNA is TGTGCCAGCAGTGTAAGACAGGGGGTGGCCGGGGAGCTGTTTTTT.

The chain recombines TRBV30 with TRBJ2-1; 11 bases are a match to TRBD2. The CDR3 contains 18 residues. The germline gives CDR1 GTSNPN, CDR2 SVGIG (reference sequence). The V and J ends lost 1 base and 0 bases, in that order; junction bases with no gene match: 8. The CDR3 region has the DNA TGTGCCTGGAGTGCCGGGACTAGCGGAAAAAGCTCCTACAATGAGCAGTTCTTC. Translation: CAWSAGTSGKSSYNEQFF.

The gene calls are TRBV2 and TRBJ1-3, with D tentatively TRBD1 (5 bases). Trimming took 5 bases from V and 2 from J, leaving 13 bases between them. This CDR3 spans 15 amino acids. Germline V gives CDR1 SNHLY, CDR2 FYNNEI. CDR3 amino acids: CASSTRDGTGNTIYF. As DNA, the CDR3 is TGTGCCAGCAGTACCCGGGACGGCACTGGAAACACCATATATTTT.

This chain connects TRBV25-1 to TRBJ2-3, with unresolved D. The CDR3 covers 13 residues. V was clipped by 4 bases and J by 6 bases, with 11 bases between them. Per the germline V gene, CDR1 is MGHDK and CDR2 is SYGVNS. This CDR3 is CASSAVKRDTQYF. The CDR3 DNA follows: TGTGCCAGCAGTGCCGTCAAGAGGGATACGCAGTATTTT.

The chain uses TRBV5-6 and TRBJ2-7; 11 bases are shared with TRBD2. This CDR3 is built from 15 residues. Germline-derived CDR1 and CDR2 are SGHDT and YYEEEE. V dropped 0 bases and J dropped 7; count of bases not matched to a gene: 6. The CDR3 DNA reads TGTGCCAGCAGCTTGGTAGTAGCGGGAGGGGATGAGCAGTACTTC. Its protein product is CASSLVVAGGDEQYF.

V and J are TRBV2 and TRBJ2-5; D remains ambiguous. Germline V gives CDR1 SNHLY, CDR2 FYNNEI. V lost 2 bases to trimming and J lost 2 bases, with 9 bases between them. This CDR3 region has 14 residues. The CDR3: CASSESRKQETQYF. As DNA, the CDR3 is TGTGCCAGCAGTGAATCGAGGAAGCAAGAGACCCAGTACTTC.

The J gene is TRBJ2-7, the V gene TRBV11-2, with unresolved D. The CDR3 extends over 15 amino acids. The germline V and J ends were trimmed by 2 bases and 0 bases, with 11 bases remaining between them. Looked up from germline, CDR1 is SGHAT and CDR2 is FQNNGV. CDR3 loop: CASSLTDSSSYEQYF. In DNA form, the CDR3 reads TGTGCCAGCAGCTTAACCGACTCTTCCTCCTACGAGCAGTACTTC.

The chain links TRBV29-1 to TRBJ2-2; 7 bases fit TRBD1. Germline-derived CDR1 and CDR2 are SQVTM and ANQGSEA. Germline trimming cut 6 bases from V and 0 bases from J; bases unmatched to any gene: 19. The CDR3 spans 19 residues. CDR3 sequence (DNA): TGCAGCGTCCAGACCACTCGAGCAAGGGGGACAGCGAACACCGGGGAGCTGTTTTTT. Protein: CSVQTTRARGTANTGELFF.

A word on this clone: The sample holds other DNA sequences that translate to the same CDR3. The V and J genes are TRBV5-4 and TRBJ2-5; TRBD1 agrees at 10 bases. The V gene end was trimmed by 4 bases and the J gene end by 4 bases; junction bases not matched to a gene: 1. There are 13 residues in the CDR3. Germline V gene sequence: CDR1 SGHNT, CDR2 YYREEE (reference sequence). CDR3 sequence reads: CASSRDRGETQYF. The CDR3 coding sequence is TGTGCCAGCAGCCGGGACAGGGGAGAGACCCAGTACTTC.

This chain links TRBV5-1 with TRBJ2-3; D gene uncertain. This CDR3 contains 11 residues. The germline V and J ends were trimmed by 5 bases and 5 bases, with 6 bases remaining between them. CDR1 and CDR2 from the germline V gene are SGHRS and YFSETQ. In DNA form, the CDR3 reads TGCGCCAGCAGTCTGCAAGATACGCAGTATTTT. Translation gives CASSLQDTQYF.

This clone was found once. The rearrangement links TRBV6-6 to TRBJ1-6, with D possibly being TRBD1 (6 bases). Trimming cost V 2 bases and J 7 bases, with 12 bases left between them. Germline V CDR1 and CDR2: MNHNY, SVGAGI (reference sequence). The CDR3 totals 15 residues. The CDR3 nucleotides read TGTGCCAGCAGTTACATCAAGGGGGGGAATTCACCCCTCCACTTT. Encoded protein: CASSYIKGGNSPLHF.

The chain combines TRBV18 with TRBJ2-7; D perhaps matches TRBD2 (6 bases). The CDR3 has 16 amino acids. CDR1 and CDR2 from the germline V gene are KGHSH and LQKENI. V shed 1 base and J shed 6 bases, with 19 bases lying between them. The CDR3 DNA is TGTGCCAGCTCACCACGGCAGGAGGGGCATAAGCGCGAGCAGTACTTC. This translates into CASSPRQEGHKREQYF.

This clone was seen once. The V gene is TRBV4-3, the J gene TRBJ2-3; TRBD2 might be the D (6 bases). CDR3 size: 17 residues. Germline V gives CDR1 LGHNA, CDR2 YSLEER. Deletions cut 0 bases from V and 6 bases from J, with 19 bases between. This CDR3 reads CASSQESLASGFDTQYF. The DNA for the CDR3 is TGCGCCAGCAGCCAAGAAAGTCTAGCGTCGGGCTTCGATACGCAGTATTTT.

This CDR3 is CASSPWEGEQYF. CDR3 in DNA: TGTGCCAGCAGCCCCTGGGAAGGCGAGCAGTACTTC. The chain employs TRBV7-2 and TRBJ2-7; D ambiguous. Germline V lookup: CDR1 SGHTA, CDR2 FQGNSA. Deletions cut 5 bases from V and 6 bases from J, with 11 bases between. CDR3 length: 12 residues.

The chain uses TRBV18 and TRBJ2-3; possibly TRBD1 for D (6 bases). This CDR3 region has 13 residues. Between the trimmed V and J ends, which lost 4 bases and 2 bases, there was a span of 7 bases. Germline lookup yields CDR1 KGHSH and CDR2 LQKENI. CDR3 nucleotide sequence: TGTGCCAGCTCACGACAGGCCACAGATACGCAGTATTTT. Translating gives CASSRQATDTQYF. The full variable domain, with the rest looked up from reference TRBV18 and TRBJ2-3, is NAGVMQNPRHLVRRRGQEARLRCSPMKGHSHVYWYRQLPEEGLKFMVYLQKENIIDESGMPKERFSAEFPKEGPSILRIQQVVRGDSAAYFCASSRQATDTQYFGPGTRLTVL.

This rearrangement joins TRBV28 to TRBJ1-6, with 7 bases lining up with TRBD1. V gave up 2 bases and J gave up 9 bases; unmatched junction bases: 4. The CDR3 runs to 14 residues. Germline CDR1 reads MDHEN; CDR2 reads SYDVKM. Here the CDR3 DNA reads TGTGCCAGCAGTTTAGACCAGGGGGTTTCACCCCTCCACTTT. Protein sequence: CASSLDQGVSPLHF.

The chain uses TRBV6-1 and TRBJ1-5, with TRBD1 matching over 9 bases. After removal of 4 bases from V and 9 bases from J, the junction contained 4 bases not matched to a gene. CDR3 length equals 13 residues. In germline, CDR1 is MNHNS, CDR2 SASEGT. As DNA, the CDR3 is TGTGCCAGCAGTGGAACAGGGGGCCGGCCCCAGCATTTT. Protein sequence: CASSGTGGRPQHF.

In regard to this clone: Other nucleotide sequences in the sample specify the same CDR3. The V gene is TRBV6-1, the J gene TRBJ2-2; 7 bases are shared with TRBD1. Germline V gene data show CDR1 as MNHNS and CDR2 as SASEGT. The junction had 4 bases not matched to a gene; V was cut back by 1 base and J by 5 bases. The CDR3 contains 15 residues. CDR3 sequence reads: CASSEDRGRTGELFF. CDR3 coding DNA: TGTGCCAGCAGTGAAGACAGGGGTAGAACCGGGGAGCTGTTTTTT.

As for this clone: The junction shows a germline mismatch at one end, possibly a read error. This chain links TRBV5-1 with TRBJ2-3; 9 bases match TRBD2. The length of the CDR3 is 15 residues. In germline, CDR1 is SGHRS, CDR2 YFSETQ. CDR3: CVSSFLAGSTDTQYF. CDR3 in DNA: TGCGTCAGCAGCTTTCTAGCGGGAAGCACAGATACGCAGTATTTT.

In regard to this clone: The junction departs from germline at one end; a sequencing error may be responsible. At the DNA level, this CDR3 is encoded by other sequences in the same sample as well. The rearrangement joins TRBV2 to TRBJ1-2, with 8 bases identical to TRBD1. CDR1 is SNHLY, CDR2 FYNNEI, per germline. The CDR3 has 14 amino acids. The CDR3 region is CASRDLTGDYGYTF. CDR3 DNA: TGTGCCAGCAGAGATTTGACAGGGGACTACGGCTACACCTTC. Full variable domain (rest looked up from reference TRBV2 and TRBJ1-2): EPEVTQTPSHQVTQMGQEVILRCVPISNHLYFYWYRQILGQKVEFLVSFYNNEISEKSEIFDDQFSVERPDGSNFTLKIRSTKLEDSAMYFCASRDLTGDYGYTFGSGTRLTVV.

There are a few counts of this clone. The chain employs TRBV2 and TRBJ2-1; 11 nucleotides agree with TRBD2. The ends lost 6 bases at V and 5 bases at J; junction bases unmatched: 12. Germline values: CDR1 SNHLY, CDR2 FYNNEI. The CDR3 is 17 residues long. The CDR3 reads CASRVGSGRAGNNEQFF. In nucleotides, the CDR3 is TGTGCCAGCAGGGTCGGTAGCGGGAGGGCCGGGAACAATGAGCAGTTCTTC.

V is TRBV4-2 and J is TRBJ2-5; the match to TRBD2 covers 7 bases. Germline V CDR1 and CDR2: LGHNA, YNFKEQ. The V and J ends lost 0 bases and 9 bases, in that order; junction bases with no gene match: 13. The CDR3 spans 16 residues. The CDR3 is CASSQEVTSVSRSQYF. In nucleotides, the CDR3 is TGTGCCAGCAGCCAAGAGGTCACTAGCGTTTCGAGGTCCCAGTACTTC.